Shown below are 5 T cell receptor beta chains from a single sample sequenced in a study of T-cell reconstitution after alpha-beta-depleted transplantation in children. Construction of the TCRbeta library involved unique molecular identifiers. Using its own MiXCR run on the PCR reads, TCRdb lists one record per CDR3 protein. Among about 300,000 distinct CDR3 sequences listed, around 10% were seen once. Sequences were derived from PBMCs, sampled before TCRalphabeta/CD19-depleted stem cell transplant. These receptors were taken from a boy under two years old with acute myeloid leukemia, due to receive a stem cell transplant.

This clonotype occurred many times. The V and J genes are TRBV10-3 and TRBJ2-7; 12 bases match TRBD1. Trimming removed 7 bases from V and 7 bases from J; junction bases left unmatched: 11. This CDR3 is 15 amino acids long. The V gene's germline CDR1 is ENHRY and CDR2 SYGVKD. The CDR3 DNA is TGTGCCATCACCCCTCGGGACAGGGGGCTTGGGGAGCAGTACTTC. It is translated as CAITPRDRGLGEQYF.

Many counts were recorded for this clonotype. The rearrangement links TRBV2 to TRBJ1-2; 10 nucleotides align to TRBD1. Unmatched junction bases numbered 6, after V lost 0 bases and J lost 8 bases. Germline assignment: CDR1 SNHLY and CDR2 FYNNEI. There are 15 residues in the CDR3. CDR3 sequence reads: CASSEARDRGGGYTF. CDR3 in DNA: TGTGCCAGCAGTGAAGCGCGGGACAGGGGAGGCGGCTACACCTTC.

This clonotype was recorded many times. This rearrangement joins TRBV7-9 to TRBJ2-3; 7 bases are shared with TRBD1. After removal of 5 bases from V and 4 bases from J, the junction contained 12 bases not matched to a gene. CDR3 size: 16 residues. The germline V gene encodes CDR1 SEHNR and CDR2 FQNEAQ (reference sequence). Here the CDR3 DNA reads TGTGCCAGCAGCCCCCGACAGGGCGGCCGCTCAGATACGCAGTATTTT. This translates into CASSPRQGGRSDTQYF.

This clonotype was seen repeatedly, ten times or more. The CDR3 loop reads CAWSYTYEQYF. Here the CDR3 DNA reads TGTGCCTGGAGTTACACCTACGAGCAGTACTTC. The gene calls are TRBV30 and TRBJ2-7; D ambiguous. Deletions cut 2 bases from V and 2 bases from J, with 4 bases between. This CDR3 contains 11 residues. Per germline, CDR1 GTSNPN and CDR2 SVGIG (reference sequence).

J is TRBJ2-3 and V is TRBV7-2; D may be TRBD2 (6 bases). CDR3 length: 15 residues. CDR1 and CDR2 from the germline V gene are SGHTA and FQGNSA. Trimming cost V 1 base and J 6 bases, with 14 bases left between them. The DNA of the CDR3 is TGTGCCAGCAGCTTAGATGGTCGGGAGTCGGATACGCAGTATTTT. It codes for CASSLDGRESDTQYF. Based on the CDR3 plus reference TRBV7-2 and TRBJ2-3, the full variable domain is GAGVSQSPSNKVTEKGKDVELRCDPISGHTALYWYRQSLGQGLEFLIYFQGNSAPDKSGLPSDRFSAERTGGSVSTLTIQRTQQEDSAVYLCASSLDGRESDTQYFGPGTRLTVL.